Below, 21 T cell receptor beta chains from the same sample are listed, as sequenced in a study of long-term antiretroviral therapy in people with HIV. The immunoSEQ assay was v3.0, run at survey level. Assay: immunoSEQ multiplex PCR; the TCRdb copy retains only in-frame clones and omits some. The repertoire consists of roughly 2,500 clones, with 60% to 85% occurring once and the leading ten covering about 8.6%. The specimen comprised unsorted PBMCs, sampled 0.4 years before starting antiretroviral therapy. The receptor source for this set is a woman in her thirties or forties with HIV.

This chain connects TRBV6-1 to TRBJ1-4; D is unclear. V was clipped by 3 bases and J by 8 bases, with 10 bases between them. Looked up from germline, CDR1 is MNHNS and CDR2 is SASEGT. The CDR3 length is 13 residues. CDR3 bases: TGTGCCAGCAGTGAGAACGTGGTGGAAAAACTGTTTTTT. Its translation: CASSENVVEKLFF.

This clone has more than one count but fewer than ten. The gene calls are TRBV5-6 and TRBJ1-2; D gene uncertain. The V gene's germline CDR1 is SGHDT and CDR2 YYEEEE. The CDR3 has 12 residues. Trimming removed 2 bases from V and 9 bases from J, with 11 bases in between. Here the CDR3 reads CASSFWAESYTF. The CDR3 DNA follows: TGTGCCAGCAGCTTTTGGGCTGAAAGCTACACCTTC.

The rearrangement links TRBV4-1 to TRBJ2-7; a possible D gene is TRBD1 (5 bases). V dropped 0 bases and J dropped 2 bases, with 8 bases sitting between them. This CDR3 contains 14 residues. Germline V gene lookup returns CDR1 MGHRA and CDR2 YSYEKL. CDR3 amino acids: CASSQDFRAYEQYF. The CDR3 DNA follows: TGCGCCAGCAGCCAAGATTTCAGGGCCTACGAGCAGTACTTC.

Only one count was recorded for this clone. The chain has TRBV7-6 and TRBJ1-1, with 7 bases matching TRBD1. Germline CDR1 reads SGHVS; CDR2 reads FNYEAQ. This CDR3 spans 14 amino acids. Unmatched junction bases numbered 4, after V lost 2 bases and J lost 4 bases. CDR3 nucleotides: TGTGCCAGCAGCTTACTGACAGGGCCCACTGAAGCTTTCTTT. The encoded protein is CASSLLTGPTEAFF.

This sequence joins TRBV6-5 and TRBJ2-7, with a tentative D call TRBD2 (6 bases). The CDR3 extends over 15 amino acids. Germline V lookup: CDR1 MNHEY, CDR2 SVGAGI. The germline V and J ends were trimmed by 7 bases and 7 bases, with 23 bases remaining between them. CDR3: CASIPEGGTGREQYF. DNA of the CDR3: TGTGCCAGCATCCCCGAGGGCGGGACCGGGCGGGAGCAGTACTTC.

The chain couples TRBV19 to TRBJ1-1; tentatively, D is TRBD1 (5 bases). Germline-derived CDR1 and CDR2 are LNHDA and SQIVND (reference sequence). This CDR3 spans 15 amino acids. The V gene lost 7 bases and the J gene lost 0 bases, with 15 bases spanning the gap. CDR3 DNA: TGTGCCAGTAAGCTAGCCGGGGGGTTGAACACTGAAGCTTTCTTT. It translates to CASKLAGGLNTEAFF.

The chain is built from TRBV5-1 and TRBJ1-3, with no clear D. Trimming pared 0 bases from V and 4 bases from J, leaving 14 bases between. The CDR3 extends over 16 amino acids. CDR1 SGHRS and CDR2 YFSETQ come from the germline V gene. CDR3 protein: CASSLEGGQRGNTIYF. The CDR3 region has the DNA TGCGCCAGCAGCTTGGAGGGAGGTCAACGCGGAAACACCATATATTTT.

This clone was observed once. The rearrangement links TRBV11-2 to TRBJ2-1, with 12 nucleotides matching TRBD2. After removal of 6 bases from V and 9 bases from J, the junction contained 9 bases not matched to a gene. The CDR3 covers 15 residues. The germline CDR1 and CDR2 sequences are SGHAT and FQNNGV. CDR3 DNA: TGTGCCAGCAGGGAAGGACTAGCGGGATCAGGTGAGCAGTTCTTC. Translation gives CASREGLAGSGEQFF.

This clone was seen once. The chain has TRBV7-3 and TRBJ2-3; 7 bases match TRBD2. The length of the CDR3 is 14 residues. Germline V lookup: CDR1 SGHTA, CDR2 FQGTGA. V was pared by 8 bases and J by 4 bases, with 9 bases of the junction left unmatched. In DNA form, the CDR3 reads TGTGCCAGCGGCCCCGGGGGGAGATCAGATACGCAGTATTTT. Translating gives CASGPGGRSDTQYF. Full variable domain (rest looked up from reference TRBV7-3 and TRBJ2-3): GAGVSQTPSNKVTEKGKYVELRCDPISGHTALYWYRQSLGQGPEFLIYFQGTGAADDSGLPNDRFFAVRPEGSVSTLKIQRTERGDSAVYLCASGPGGRSDTQYFGPGTRLTVL.

The rearrangement uses TRBV5-6 and TRBJ2-7; a possible D gene is TRBD2 (6 bases). Germline values: CDR1 SGHDT, CDR2 YYEEEE. Between the trimmed V and J ends, which lost 2 bases and 6 bases, there was a span of 12 bases. The CDR3 totals 13 residues. CDR3 residues: CASSFGGGSEQYF. CDR3 DNA sequence: TGTGCCAGCAGCTTTGGCGGAGGGTCCGAGCAGTACTTC.

This chain uses TRBV6-5 with TRBJ2-7, with TRBD1 matching 7 bases. Germline CDR1 MNHEY, CDR2 SVGAGI. CDR3 length equals 14 residues. V gave up 6 bases and J gave up 5 bases; unmatched junction bases: 10. The CDR3 reads CASSRDSLVDEQYF. The DNA for the CDR3 is TGTGCCAGCAGCCGGGACAGCCTCGTGGACGAGCAGTACTTC.

This chain connects TRBV25-1 to TRBJ2-5; D tentatively reads TRBD1 or TRBD2 (5 bases each). Germline V gene lookup returns CDR1 MGHDK and CDR2 SYGVNS. CDR3 length: 16 residues. Trimming took off 1 base at V and 2 bases at J, with 14 bases between the two ends. This CDR3 is CASSESRGGTQETQYF. CDR3 coding DNA: TGTGCCAGCAGTGAATCCCGGGGTGGGACGCAAGAGACCCAGTACTTC.

The rearrangement joins TRBV5-6 to TRBJ1-1, with D possibly being TRBD1 (5 bases). V lost 2 bases and J 1 base, leaving 18 bases between the germline ends. From germline, CDR1 is SGHDT and CDR2 YYEEEE. This CDR3 spans 17 amino acids. CDR3 sequence: CASSLDLDSAENTEAFF. As DNA, the CDR3 is TGTGCCAGCAGCTTAGACCTTGACAGTGCGGAGAACACTGAAGCTTTCTTT. The whole variable domain, filled in from reference TRBV5-6 and TRBJ1-1, reads DAGVTQSPTHLIKTRGQQVTLRCSPKSGHDTVSWYQQALGQGPQFIFQYYEEEERQRGNFPDRFSGHQFPNYSSELNVNALLLGDSALYLCASSLDLDSAENTEAFFGQGTRLTVV.

This clone was observed a single time. CDR3 amino acids: CASGSLMWAGEETDTQYF. The DNA for the CDR3 is TGCGCCAGCGGGAGCCTTATGTGGGCAGGGGAGGAGACAGATACGCAGTATTTT. The V call is TRBV5-1, the J call TRBJ2-3, with D possibly called TRBD1 or TRBD2 (6 bases each). Trimming pared 7 bases from V and 3 bases from J, leaving 27 bases between. Per germline, CDR1 SGHRS and CDR2 YFSETQ. The CDR3 spans 18 residues.

The CDR3 spells CSGLDSPKAFF. The CDR3, as DNA: TGCAGTGGGTTGGACAGCCCCAAAGCTTTCTTT. This chain connects TRBV20-1 to TRBJ1-1; possibly TRBD1 for D (6 bases). The CDR3 consists of 11 residues. Germline loops: CDR1 DFQATT, CDR2 SNEGSKA (reference sequence). Trimming took off 7 bases at V and 9 bases at J, with 15 bases between the two ends.

V gene TRBV7-3 combines with J gene TRBJ2-3, with TRBD1 matching 9 bases. The CDR3 loop spans 17 amino acids. V lost 5 bases, J lost 3 bases, and 12 bases stayed unmatched. Germline CDR1 reads SGHTA; CDR2 reads FQGTGA. DNA for the CDR3: TGTGCCAGCAGCCAAGGCTTGACAGGGGGTGTTACAGATACGCAGTATTTT. It is translated as CASSQGLTGGVTDTQYF.

The V gene is TRBV27, the J gene TRBJ1-1; 8 bases agree with TRBD1. V dropped 6 bases and J dropped 11; count of bases not matched to a gene: 8. This CDR3 spans 12 amino acids. CDR1 MNHEY and CDR2 SMNVEV come from the germline V gene (reference sequence). The CDR3 loop is CASRLGQGEAFF. The CDR3 DNA reads TGTGCCAGCAGATTAGGACAGGGAGAGGCTTTCTTT.

The rearrangement joins TRBV19 to TRBJ2-3; D uncertain. The CDR3 loop spans 14 amino acids. Trimming took off 3 bases at V and 0 bases at J, with 7 bases between the two ends. Germline loops: CDR1 LNHDA, CDR2 SQIVND (reference sequence). DNA of the CDR3: TGTGCCAGTAGTATGGTTCCTAGCACAGATACGCAGTATTTT. It codes for CASSMVPSTDTQYF. Full variable domain (remainder filled in from reference TRBV19 and TRBJ2-3): DGGITQSPKYLFRKEGQNVTLSCEQNLNHDAMYWYRQDPGQGLRLIYYSQIVNDFQKGDIAEGYSVSREKKESFPLTVTSAQKNPTAFYLCASSMVPSTDTQYFGPGTRLTVL.

The V gene is TRBV7-6, the J gene TRBJ2-3; TRBD1 might be the D (5 bases). The CDR3 extends over 15 amino acids. Looked up from germline, CDR1 is SGHVS and CDR2 is FNYEAQ. Deletions cut 3 bases from V and 4 bases from J, with 14 bases between. The DNA for the CDR3 is TGTGCCAGCAGCTTGGGGCCTACTGATGCAGATACGCAGTATTTT. This translates into CASSLGPTDADTQYF.

V usage is TRBV4-2 and J usage is TRBJ1-3; perhaps TRBD1 as D (6 bases). Trimming removed 0 bases from V and 0 bases from J, with 15 bases in between. Germline CDR1 is LGHNA and CDR2 is YNFKEQ. The CDR3 spans 18 residues. The CDR3 sequence is CASSQETGASLSGNTIYF. DNA of the CDR3: TGTGCCAGCAGCCAAGAGACAGGTGCCTCTCTCTCTGGAAACACCATATATTTT.

The gene calls are TRBV7-2 and TRBJ2-4; 14 bases map to TRBD2. Unmatched junction bases numbered 12, after V lost 5 bases and J lost 9 bases. CDR3 length: 17 amino acids. Germline-derived CDR1 and CDR2 are SGHTA and FQGNSA. The CDR3 nucleotides read TGTGCCAGCAGCCCCCAGGGACTAGCGGGAGAGGGGGCCATTCAGTACTTC. It translates to CASSPQGLAGEGAIQYF. The entire variable domain, with the rest obtained from reference TRBV7-2 and TRBJ2-4, is as follows: GAGVSQSPSNKVTEKGKDVELRCDPISGHTALYWYRQSLGQGLEFLIYFQGNSAPDKSGLPSDRFSAERTGGSVSTLTIQRTQQEDSAVYLCASSPQGLAGEGAIQYFGAGTRLSVL.